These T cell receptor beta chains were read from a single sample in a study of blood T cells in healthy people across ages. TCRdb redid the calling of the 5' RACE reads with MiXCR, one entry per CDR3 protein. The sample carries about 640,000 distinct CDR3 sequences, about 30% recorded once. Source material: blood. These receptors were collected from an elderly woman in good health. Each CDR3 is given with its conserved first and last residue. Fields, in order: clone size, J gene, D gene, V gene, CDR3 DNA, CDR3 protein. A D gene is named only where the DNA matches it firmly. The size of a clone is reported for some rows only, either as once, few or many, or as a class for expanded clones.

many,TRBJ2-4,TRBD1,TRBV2,TGTGCCAGCAGCCAACCGGGACAGGGGGCGCGGAACATTCAGTACTTC,CASSQPGQGARNIQYF
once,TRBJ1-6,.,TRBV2,TGTGCCCGCAGTGATGAGACAGATAATTCACCCCTCCACTTT,CARSDETDNSPLHF
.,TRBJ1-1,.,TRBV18,TGTGCCAGCTCGACCCCCTGGAGGACTGAAGCTTTCTTT,CASSTPWRTEAFF
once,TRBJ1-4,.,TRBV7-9,TGTGCCAGCAGCTCCGGACGACAGTATAATGAAAAACGGTTTTTT,CASSSGRQYNEKRFF
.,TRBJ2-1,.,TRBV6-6,TGTGCCTCCGGCCCTTCCTACAATGTCGGGCAGTTCTTC,CASGPSYNVGQFF
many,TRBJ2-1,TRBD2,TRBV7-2,TGTGCCAGCAGCCTACAAAAGGGGAGGGATGAGCAGTTCTTC,CASSLQKGRDEQFF
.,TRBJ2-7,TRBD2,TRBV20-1,TGCAGTGCTAGACAGAGCGAGGGACTAGTGGTTTACGAGCAGTACTTC,CSARQSEGLVVYEQYF
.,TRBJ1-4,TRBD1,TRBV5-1,TGCGCCAGCAGCCGTGACAGGGGTAGGAATGAAAAACGGTTTTTT,CASSRDRGRNEKRFF
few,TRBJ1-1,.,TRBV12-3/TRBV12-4,TGTGCCAGCAGTTTAGCGAGGAGAAGGCAAGCTTTCTTT,CASSLARRRQAFF
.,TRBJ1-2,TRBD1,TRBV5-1,TGCGCCAGCAGCTGGCGGACAGGGTATGGCTACACCTTC,CASSWRTGYGYTF
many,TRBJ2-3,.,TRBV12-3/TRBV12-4,TGTGCCAGCAGTTTAGGGACTCCAGGAAAATCAGATACGCAGTATTTT,CASSLGTPGKSDTQYF
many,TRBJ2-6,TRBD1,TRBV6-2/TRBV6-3,TGTGCCAGCAGTTACTCTCCAGGGGGTCCTGGGGCCAACGTCCTGACTTTC,CASSYSPGGPGANVLTF
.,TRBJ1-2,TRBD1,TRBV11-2,TGTGCCAGCAGCTCCGGGACAGGGCTCGGTCTTTTGTATGGCTACACCTTC,CASSSGTGLGLLYGYTF
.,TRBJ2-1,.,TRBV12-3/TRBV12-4,TGTGCCAGCAGGTTTCAGCAGCGGGACAATGAGCAGTTCTTC,CASRFQQRDNEQFF
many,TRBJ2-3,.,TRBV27,TGTGCCAGCAGTTCCCGAGCGGAGGTTATCACAGATACGCAGTATTTT,CASSSRAEVITDTQYF
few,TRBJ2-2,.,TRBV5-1,TGCGCCAGCAGCCTAGCAGGGGCCACCGGGGAGCTGTTTTTT,CASSLAGATGELFF
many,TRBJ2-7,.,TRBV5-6,TGTGCCAGCAGCTTAGGGGCCGTAGGGGGGCAGTACTTC,CASSLGAVGGQYF
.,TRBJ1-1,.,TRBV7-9,TGTGCCAGCAGCTTAAGGGGCCAAGGGATTGAAGCTTTCTTT,CASSLRGQGIEAFF
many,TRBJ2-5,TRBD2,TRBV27,TGTGCCAGCAGTTTATCGGCTAGCGGGGGACTGCAGACCCAGTACTTC,CASSLSASGGLQTQYF
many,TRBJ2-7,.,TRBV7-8,TGTGCCAGCAGCTATATAAACACGGGGGCTCGCTTCACCGAGCAGTACTTC,CASSYINTGARFTEQYF
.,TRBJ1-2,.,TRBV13,TGTGCCAGCAGCTTAGAGGGAAGAGGGTATGGCTACACCTTC,CASSLEGRGYGYTF
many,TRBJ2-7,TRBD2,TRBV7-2,TGTGCCAGCAGCTTAGAAGGGACTAGTCCCTACGAGCAGTACTTC,CASSLEGTSPYEQYF
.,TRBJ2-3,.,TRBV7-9,TGTGCCAGCAGCTTCCCGCAGCTAGCCAGCACAGATACGCAGTATTTT,CASSFPQLASTDTQYF
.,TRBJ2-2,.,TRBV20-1,TGCAGTGCTACCCCCGGGACATCAAACACCGGGGAGCTGTTTTTT,CSATPGTSNTGELFF
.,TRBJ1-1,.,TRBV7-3,TGTGCCAGCGGACGGCAGCCGAACACTGAAGCTTTCTTT,CASGRQPNTEAFF
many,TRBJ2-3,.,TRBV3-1,TGTGCCAGCAGCCAAGGAGCATCAGCAGATACGCAGTATTTT,CASSQGASADTQYF
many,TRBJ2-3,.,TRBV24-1,TGTGCCACCAGTGGCAGCCCCGGGGCAGATACGCAGTATTTT,CATSGSPGADTQYF
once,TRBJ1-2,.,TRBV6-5,TGTGCCAGCAGAACGGCTACTCCCTACTATGGCTACACCTTC,CASRTATPYYGYTF
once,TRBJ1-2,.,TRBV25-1,TGTGCCAGCAGTGAACCACTGCAAGGCTACACCTTC,CASSEPLQGYTF
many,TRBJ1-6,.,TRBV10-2,TGCGCCAGCAGGGAGAATTCACCCCTCCACTTT,CASRENSPLHF
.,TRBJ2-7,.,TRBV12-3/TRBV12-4,TGTGCCAGCAGACTCCGTCGGGGCTACGAGCAGTACTTC,CASRLRRGYEQYF
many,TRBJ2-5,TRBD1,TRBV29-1,TGCAGCGTTGGACAGGGCCAAGAGACCCAGTACTTC,CSVGQGQETQYF
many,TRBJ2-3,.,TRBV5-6,TGTGCCAGCAGCTCCAACCTGGCCCCAAGCACAGATACGCAGTATTTT,CASSSNLAPSTDTQYF
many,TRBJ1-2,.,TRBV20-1,TGCAGTGCTAAATCAGGGTTGAGCTATGGCTACACCTTC,CSAKSGLSYGYTF
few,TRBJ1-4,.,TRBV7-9,TGTGCCAGCAGCTTATCGTTCGGGAGTTCCAATGAAAAACTGTTTTTT,CASSLSFGSSNEKLFF
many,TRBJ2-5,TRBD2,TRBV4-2,TGTGCCAGCAGCCCCCCAGTAGCGGGGGGGGAGACCCAGTACTTC,CASSPPVAGGETQYF
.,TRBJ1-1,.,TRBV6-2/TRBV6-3,TGTGCCAGCAGTCCAACTGGACGGGGAGCTGAAGCTTTCTTT,CASSPTGRGAEAFF
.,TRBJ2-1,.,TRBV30,TGTGCCTGGACTTCCTCTCCCGGGACCGCACGCAATGAGCAGTTCTTC,CAWTSSPGTARNEQFF
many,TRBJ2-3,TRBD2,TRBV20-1,TGCAGTGCTCCCCGGACTAGCGTGTCATATGGCACAGATACGCAGTATTTT,CSAPRTSVSYGTDTQYF
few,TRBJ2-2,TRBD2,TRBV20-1,TGCAGTGCGAGACGGCTAGCGGGGAGCGGCGGGGAGCTGTTTTTT,CSARRLAGSGGELFF
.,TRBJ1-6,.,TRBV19,TGTGCCAGTACTCAGAGAGGGACCGCATACAGCTCCTATAATTCACCCCTCCACTTT,CASTQRGTAYSSYNSPLHF
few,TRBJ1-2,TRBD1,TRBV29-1,TGCAGCGTTAAAGGGGGCGCGGACGGCTATGGCTACACCTTC,CSVKGGADGYGYTF
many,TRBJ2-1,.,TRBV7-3,TGTGCCAGCAGCTTAAGCGGGATCTCCTACAATGAGCAGTTCTTC,CASSLSGISYNEQFF
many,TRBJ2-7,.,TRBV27,TGTGCCAGCAGTTTAGTTGACAGTACCTACGAGCAGTACTTC,CASSLVDSTYEQYF
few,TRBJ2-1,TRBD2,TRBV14,TGTGCCAGCAGCTCCCGGGACTACCTTGATGAGCAGTTCTTC,CASSSRDYLDEQFF
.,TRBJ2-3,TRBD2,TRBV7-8,TGTGCCAGCAGCCCGGGACTAGCGGGGGGGCTTGGGACAGATACGCAGTATTTT,CASSPGLAGGLGTDTQYF
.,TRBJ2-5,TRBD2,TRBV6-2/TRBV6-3,TGTGCCAGCAGTTCGCGGGGGGGCGGGAAAGAGACCCAGTACTTC,CASSSRGGGKETQYF
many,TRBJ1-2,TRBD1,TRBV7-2,TGTGCCAGCAGCCTCGGGACAGCCAAAATCGGCTACACCTTC,CASSLGTAKIGYTF
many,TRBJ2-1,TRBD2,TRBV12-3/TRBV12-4,TGTGCCAGCAGAAGTTTGGGAGCGGGGGGGCTGAATGAGCAGTTCTTC,CASRSLGAGGLNEQFF
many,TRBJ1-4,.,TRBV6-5,TGTGCCAGCCGATCCACAGGTCCAACTAATGAAAAACTGTTTTTT,CASRSTGPTNEKLFF
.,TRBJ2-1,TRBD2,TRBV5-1,TGCGCCAGCAGCTTGGAGCTAGCGGGGGGGCGCAATGAGCAGTTCTTC,CASSLELAGGRNEQFF
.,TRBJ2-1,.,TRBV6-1,TGTGCCAGCAGTGGCCGTGCTTACGAGCAGTTCTTC,CASSGRAYEQFF
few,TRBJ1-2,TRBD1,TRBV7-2,TGTGCCAGCAGCTTAGTATTGGACAGGGGGATTGGCTACACCTTC,CASSLVLDRGIGYTF